These 26 T cell receptor beta chains came from one sample sequenced in a study of T cells in Graves' hyperthyroidism and ophthalmopathy. TCR beta CDR3 sequences were amplified from RNA transcripts. The TCR CDR3 first-round RT-PCR relied on the HTBI primer set. TCRdb re-called the multiplex PCR reads through MiXCR, storing one row per CDR3 protein. This sample yields a few hundred thousand distinct CDR3 sequences, of which more than 15% are seen a single time; 7.3% belongs to the top ten. Sequencing used blood. These receptors all come from a woman aged 25-40 years with Graves' hyperthyroidism.

This clonotype was observed many times. The chain combines TRBV29-1 with TRBJ2-5; D ambiguous. With 1 base removed from V and 1 base from J, the gap between germline ends came to 1 base. Germline CDR1 is SQVTM and CDR2 is ANQGSEA. CDR3 size: 11 residues. Here the CDR3 DNA reads TGCAGCGTTGAAGGCCAAGAGACCCAGTACTTC. It specifies CSVEGQETQYF.

This clonotype was recorded many times. The chain couples TRBV11-2 to TRBJ2-5; TRBD2 matches 8 bases. V gave up 4 bases and J gave up 2 bases; unmatched junction bases: 0. This CDR3 is 13 amino acids long. Germline loops: CDR1 SGHAT, CDR2 FQNNGV. The CDR3 protein is CASSSGGQETQYF. Here the CDR3 DNA reads TGTGCCAGCAGCTCGGGGGGGCAAGAGACCCAGTACTTC.

The V call is TRBV5-1, the J call TRBJ2-6, with D possibly TRBD2 on 5 matching bases. With 4 bases removed from V and 0 bases from J, the gap between germline ends came to 11 bases. CDR1 is SGHRS, CDR2 YFSETQ, per germline. The CDR3 runs 16 residues. In DNA form, the CDR3 reads TGCGCCAGCAGCCCCGGGGAGAGCTCTGGGGCCAACGTCCTGACTTTC. Protein product: CASSPGESSGANVLTF.

This clonotype has more than one count but fewer than ten. The CDR3 protein is CASSTTWGGTRNEQFF. The CDR3 DNA is TGTGCCAGCAGTACCACATGGGGCGGGACGAGAAATGAGCAGTTCTTC. The J gene is TRBJ2-1, the V gene TRBV27; a weak D match, TRBD2 (6 bases). Trimming left V 5 bases short and J 7 bases short, with 21 bases between. Germline CDR1 MNHEY, CDR2 SMNVEV (reference sequence). The CDR3 is made up of 16 amino acids.

There are many counts of this clonotype. This sequence joins TRBV18 and TRBJ1-1; D perhaps matches TRBD1 (5 bases). Trimming took off 3 bases at V and 5 bases at J, with 10 bases between the two ends. The CDR3 is 13 amino acids. In germline, CDR1 is KGHSH, CDR2 LQKENI. The CDR3 DNA reads as TGTGCCAGCTCACCTATGGGGGGAACTGAAGCTTTCTTT. Residues: CASSPMGGTEAFF.

This clonotype was found many times. The chain couples TRBV27 to TRBJ1-2; 7 bases map to TRBD1. This CDR3 is built from 15 residues. With V trimmed by 6 bases and J by 5 bases, 12 bases remained unmatched. CDR1 and CDR2 (germline): MNHEY, SMNVEV (reference sequence). CDR3 in DNA: TGTGCCAGCAGCACCTCCGGGACAGAGTGGTATGGCTACACCTTC. Protein: CASSTSGTEWYGYTF.

The table lists this clonotype with a few counts. The chain joins TRBV6-5 to TRBJ2-3, with 9 nucleotides matching TRBD2. The CDR3 has 17 residues. Trimming cost V 0 bases and J 6 bases; bases outside gene matches: 10. Germline CDR1 reads MNHEY; CDR2 reads SVGAGI. The CDR3 region is CASSYSIGSGSGDTQYF. CDR3 bases: TGTGCCAGCAGTTACTCGATCGGTAGCGGGAGCGGGGATACGCAGTATTTT.

In its sample, this clonotype was seen many times. The chain recombines TRBV6-2 or TRBV6-3 with TRBJ1-2; no clear D gene. The CDR3 runs 14 residues. Trimming took off 3 bases at V and 5 bases at J, with 13 bases between the two ends. The germline V gene encodes CDR1 MNHEY and CDR2 SVGEGT. CDR3 in amino acids: CASSYITAGYGYTF. The CDR3 bases are TGTGCCAGCAGTTATATAACAGCTGGGTATGGCTACACCTTC.

The V gene is TRBV7-9, the J gene TRBJ1-1, with unresolved D. Germline lookup yields CDR1 SEHNR and CDR2 FQNEAQ (reference sequence). V lost 8 bases and J 7 bases, leaving 17 bases between the germline ends. The CDR3 is 13 amino acids. In nucleotides, the CDR3 is TGTGCCAGCGGCCCTCCTGGGTCTTATGAAGCTTTCTTT. Its translation is CASGPPGSYEAFF.

This clonotype appeared many times. The V call is TRBV3-1, the J call TRBJ2-1; D possibly corresponds to TRBD2 (6 bases). The CDR3 is 16 residues long. Trimming left V 0 bases short and J 0 bases short, with 9 bases between. Germline V gene data show CDR1 as LGHDT and CDR2 as YNNKEL (reference sequence). The CDR3 DNA follows: TGTGCCAGCAGCCAAGAACGCGGGATCTCCTACAATGAGCAGTTCTTC. Translation: CASSQERGISYNEQFF.

This rearrangement joins TRBV7-9 to TRBJ1-3; unclear D gene. Germline assignment: CDR1 SEHNR and CDR2 FQNEAQ (reference sequence). This CDR3 has 13 residues. Trimming removed 5 bases from V and 11 bases from J, with 16 bases in between. The CDR3 reads CASSPPNLASIYF. The CDR3 DNA sequence: TGTGCCAGCAGCCCCCCCAATCTGGCTTCCATATATTTT.

This clonotype occurred many times. The V call is TRBV5-1, the J call TRBJ2-4; 7 positions agree with TRBD2. This CDR3 region has 16 residues. From germline, CDR1 is SGHRS and CDR2 YFSETQ. V dropped 2 bases and J dropped 8; count of bases not matched to a gene: 13. DNA of the CDR3: TGCGCCAGCAGCTTAGCGACTAGCCCCGATACTGACATTCAGTACTTC. Amino acid sequence: CASSLATSPDTDIQYF.

The chain uses TRBV7-2 and TRBJ1-6, with 7 bases matching TRBD1. Germline V gene sequence: CDR1 SGHTA, CDR2 FQGNSA. The V segment lost 5 bases and the J segment 0 bases; nucleotides outside the gene matches: 10. The CDR3 runs 18 residues. CDR3: CASSRVGTEVSYNSPLHF. The CDR3 DNA reads as TGTGCCAGCAGCCGAGTTGGGACAGAAGTCTCCTATAATTCACCCCTCCACTTT. The full variable domain, completed using reference TRBV7-2 and TRBJ1-6, is GAGVSQSPSNKVTEKGKDVELRCDPISGHTALYWYRQSLGQGLEFLIYFQGNSAPDKSGLPSDRFSAERTGGSVSTLTIQRTQQEDSAVYLCASSRVGTEVSYNSPLHFGNGTRLTVT.

This clonotype was detected ten times or more. The chain has TRBV7-3 and TRBJ2-3; 7 bases fit TRBD1. The V and J ends lost 8 bases and 4 bases, in that order; junction bases with no gene match: 3. The germline CDR1 and CDR2 sequences are SGHTA and FQGTGA. The CDR3 sequence is 12 residues long. DNA of the CDR3: TGTGCCAGCGGGGACAGCCCAGATACGCAGTATTTT. Its translation is CASGDSPDTQYF.

This clonotype has a count of ten or more. The rearrangement links TRBV11-2 to TRBJ2-5; possibly TRBD1 for D (7 bases). The CDR3 totals 16 residues. V was trimmed by 1 base and J by 1 base, leaving 13 bases between them. In germline, CDR1 is SGHAT, CDR2 FQNNGV. The CDR3 region is CASSLVAGQIQETQYF. CDR3 in DNA: TGTGCCAGCAGCTTAGTTGCGGGACAGATCCAAGAGACCCAGTACTTC.

This clonotype showed up many times. This chain joins TRBV2 and TRBJ1-4, with 7 bases fitting TRBD1. Germline V gene sequence: CDR1 SNHLY, CDR2 FYNNEI. The V segment lost 7 bases and the J segment 8 bases; nucleotides outside the gene matches: 13. The CDR3 spans 15 residues. The CDR3 loop reads CASTREGAAGEKLFF. CDR3 DNA: TGTGCCAGCACTAGGGAGGGGGCCGCCGGGGAAAAACTGTTTTTT.

The chain employs TRBV6-9 and TRBJ2-1; 12 bases are shared with TRBD2. This CDR3 has 18 amino acids. V lost 3 bases to trimming and J lost 12 bases; unmatched junction nucleotides: 18. The germline V gene has CDR1 MNHGY and CDR2 SVAAGI. CDR3 in DNA: TGTGCCAGCAGTTACACCTACCCTGGACTAGCGGGGACCCGGGGGCAGTTCTTC. Translated, it gives CASSYTYPGLAGTRGQFF.

At least ten counts were recorded for this clonotype. This chain connects TRBV2 to TRBJ2-7; TRBD2 agrees at 7 bases. With V trimmed by 6 bases and J by 5 bases, 13 bases remained unmatched. Germline V gives CDR1 SNHLY, CDR2 FYNNEI. The CDR3 length is 15 residues. Written as DNA, the CDR3 is TGTGCCAGCAGCGCCCCGCTAGCGGACTTCGACGAGCAGTACTTC. This codes for CASSAPLADFDEQYF. The entire variable domain, with the rest obtained from reference TRBV2 and TRBJ2-7, is as follows: EPEVTQTPSHQVTQMGQEVILRCVPISNHLYFYWYRQILGQKVEFLVSFYNNEISEKSEIFDDQFSVERPDGSNFTLKIRSTKLEDSAMYFCASSAPLADFDEQYFGPGTRLTVT.

This clonotype was recorded many times. The V gene is TRBV6-1, the J gene TRBJ2-7; 7 positions match TRBD1. CDR1 MNHNS and CDR2 SASEGT come from the germline V gene. The CDR3 spans 14 residues. Unmatched junction bases numbered 6, after V lost 5 bases and J lost 2 bases. CDR3 amino acids: CASSPRGGPYEQYF. The CDR3 DNA follows: TGTGCCAGCAGTCCTCGAGGGGGCCCCTACGAGCAGTACTTC.

This clonotype was detected only a few times. The V gene is TRBV6-1, the J gene TRBJ1-1; D might be TRBD1 (5 bases). Germline V gene data show CDR1 as MNHNS and CDR2 as SASEGT. The CDR3 extends over 15 amino acids. With 7 bases removed from V and 1 base from J, the gap between germline ends came to 16 bases. CDR3 bases: TGTGCCAGCACCCTAAGCAGACAGAGGAACACTGAAGCTTTCTTT. Translation gives CASTLSRQRNTEAFF.

This clonotype was recorded once. This rearrangement joins TRBV7-2 to TRBJ2-7; 10 positions match TRBD2. The CDR3 spans 18 residues. Germline V gene data show CDR1 as SGHTA and CDR2 as FQGNSA. The junction had 12 bases not matched to a gene; V was cut back by 4 bases and J by 0 bases. Written as DNA, the CDR3 is TGTGCCAGCAGCTCCGGCGGGGGTGGACTAGCGGTCTCCTACGAGCAGTACTTC. Its translation: CASSSGGGGLAVSYEQYF.

The rearrangement links TRBV6-6 to TRBJ2-3; 7 bases are a match to TRBD2. The ends lost 1 base at V and 0 bases at J; junction bases unmatched: 13. The CDR3 runs to 19 residues. The germline gives CDR1 MNHNY, CDR2 SVGAGI (reference sequence). CDR3 DNA sequence: TGTGCCAGCAGTTACTTGACCCCCTCTCGAGCGGGGAGCACAGATACGCAGTATTTT. Residues: CASSYLTPSRAGSTDTQYF.

This clonotype was detected ten times or more. This rearrangement joins TRBV12-3 or TRBV12-4 to TRBJ1-4; 8 nucleotides line up with TRBD1. With V trimmed by 6 bases and J by 7 bases, 4 bases remained unmatched. CDR3 length equals 13 residues. CDR3 bases: TGTGCCAGCAGAACCGGGACAGGTGAAAAACTGTTTTTT. Translation: CASRTGTGEKLFF.

This clonotype was detected only a few times. The gene calls are TRBV27 and TRBJ1-5, with D hard to call. V shed 0 bases and J shed 7 bases, with 13 bases lying between them. The CDR3 spans 15 residues. CDR1 is MNHEY and CDR2 is SMNVEV in the germline V gene (reference sequence). DNA for the CDR3: TGTGCCAGCAGTTTATCGAGCGGGGTAGGGCAGCCCCAGCATTTT. It codes for CASSLSSGVGQPQHF.

This chain links TRBV2 with TRBJ1-6; the D is unclear. The germline V gene has CDR1 SNHLY and CDR2 FYNNEI. Trimming pared 7 bases from V and 7 bases from J, leaving 11 bases between. The CDR3 spans 13 residues. DNA for the CDR3: TGTGCCAGCACCCCGGGCCCAAATTCACCCCTCCACTTT. Protein sequence: CASTPGPNSPLHF.

This clonotype was detected many times. This chain connects TRBV6-5 to TRBJ1-2; D may be TRBD1 (5 bases). The V end lost 5 bases, the J end lost 3 bases, and 22 bases lay between the germline ends. Germline assignment: CDR1 MNHEY and CDR2 SVGAGI. The CDR3 contains 17 residues. The CDR3 nucleotides read TGTGCCAGCAGTCGTGGGGACGCCGGCTGGAAAGACTATGGCTACACCTTC. The encoded protein is CASSRGDAGWKDYGYTF.